The next 26 T cell receptor beta chains were all read from a single sample in a study of regulatory T cells in long-lasting Graves disease. The time point here: persistent/refractory GD, antithyroid drugs over 5 years with positive TRAb. PBMCs provided the RNA from which the TCR library was made. Researchers made TCR beta libraries by using iRepertoire HTBI primers and running Arm-PCR on CDR3 regions. In TCRdb, the multiplex PCR reads were re-called with MiXCR into one record per CDR3 protein. The sample gives roughly 700,000 distinct CDR3 sequences, about 32% of which show up once; 40% to 55% is in the top ten. The sequencing used peripheral blood mononuclear cells (PBMCs), collected when the disease was refractory, from a patient treated with antithyroid drugs. The receptor set was obtained from a female donor with Graves disease.

A few counts support this clonotype. This chain uses TRBV9 with TRBJ2-1; D is unresolved. Germline loops: CDR1 SGDLS, CDR2 YYNGEE. The CDR3 has 15 amino acids. V was trimmed by 0 bases and J by 1 base, leaving 8 bases between them. This CDR3 reads CASSVGVGSYNEQFF. For the CDR3, the DNA is TGTGCCAGCAGCGTAGGTGTGGGATCCTACAATGAGCAGTTCTTC.

This clonotype was counted many times. V usage is TRBV6-1 and J usage is TRBJ2-5; D not resolved. The CDR3 runs to 13 residues. V gave up 3 bases and J gave up 2 bases, with 7 bases separating them. Germline values: CDR1 MNHNS, CDR2 SASEGT. The CDR3 reads CASSDVGQETQYF. CDR3 DNA sequence: TGTGCCAGCAGTGACGTAGGTCAAGAGACCCAGTACTTC.

This clonotype was detected a few times. The chain uses TRBV6-1 and TRBJ1-2; the match to TRBD1 covers 8 bases. There are 15 residues in the CDR3. J lost 8 bases, V lost 7 bases, and 15 bases had no gene match. CDR1 MNHNS and CDR2 SASEGT come from the germline V gene. The chain's CDR3 is CASKAPGTGLRGYTF. CDR3 coding DNA: TGTGCCAGCAAAGCACCCGGGACAGGATTGAGAGGCTACACCTTC.

Only a few counts were recorded for this clonotype. This chain links TRBV5-1 with TRBJ1-1; D gene ambiguous. V lost 3 bases and J lost 0, with 15 bases in between. The length of the CDR3 is 16 residues. Germline values: CDR1 SGHRS, CDR2 YFSETQ. The chain's CDR3 is CASSSLPGPMNTEAFF. CDR3 nucleotides: TGCGCCAGCAGCTCCCTGCCAGGCCCTATGAACACTGAAGCTTTCTTT.

The CDR3 here is CASSIGTPGHLQETQYF. The CDR3 nucleotides read TGTGCCAGTAGTATAGGGACCCCGGGGCATCTCCAAGAGACCCAGTACTTC. The chain employs TRBV19 and TRBJ2-5; D tentatively reads TRBD1 or TRBD2 (5 bases each). The germline V gene encodes CDR1 LNHDA and CDR2 SQIVND (reference sequence). There are 17 residues in the CDR3. V was shortened by 1 base and J by 1 base, with 16 bases between the two germline ends.

The rearrangement joins TRBV29-1 to TRBJ1-1; weak D call: TRBD1 (5 bases). The V gene lost 1 base and the J gene lost 2 bases, with 14 bases spanning the gap. Germline CDR1 and CDR2: SQVTM and ANQGSEA. The CDR3 extends over 15 amino acids. The CDR3 loop reads CSVEGWGRTNTEAFF. CDR3 nucleotides: TGCAGCGTTGAAGGATGGGGCAGGACCAACACTGAAGCTTTCTTT. The complete variable domain, with remaining parts taken from reference TRBV29-1 and TRBJ1-1, reads SAVISQKPSRDICQRGTSLTIQCQVDSQVTMMFWYRQQPGQSLTLIATANQGSEATYESGFVIDKFPISRPNLTFSTLTVSNMSPEDSSIYLCSVEGWGRTNTEAFFGQGTRLTVV.

This clonotype has only one observation. CDR3 region: CASGTTKQGYNTEAFF. The CDR3 DNA reads TGTGCCAGCGGCACGACCAAACAGGGTTACAACACTGAAGCTTTCTTT. J is TRBJ1-1 and V is TRBV11-1; D possibly corresponds to TRBD1 (6 bases). The CDR3 has 16 amino acids. Deletions cut 8 bases from V and 2 bases from J, with 21 bases between. Looked up from germline, CDR1 is SGHAT and CDR2 is FQDESV (reference sequence).

CDR3 residues: CASSYDYGRLGVNTGELFF. The CDR3 DNA sequence: TGTGCCAGCAGTTACGATTACGGGAGGCTCGGGGTTAACACCGGGGAGCTGTTTTTT. The chain is built from TRBV6-5 and TRBJ2-2; 7 nucleotides agree with TRBD2. Trimming cost V 2 bases and J 2 bases; bases outside gene matches: 14. There are 19 residues in the CDR3. Germline CDR1 is MNHEY and CDR2 is SVGAGI.

This chain's CDR3 is CASGFGLVEQYF. The DNA for the CDR3 is TGTGCTAGTGGTTTCGGATTGGTCGAGCAGTACTTC. The gene calls are TRBV12-5 and TRBJ2-7; no clear D gene. The ends were cut back, 3 bases at V and 6 bases at J, with 9 bases in the middle. CDR3 length: 12 residues. Germline CDR1 reads LGHNT; CDR2 reads FRNRAP.

The chain uses TRBV30 and TRBJ1-6; D call uncertain. CDR3 length: 15 residues. Trimming removed 0 bases at V and 11 bases at J, with 17 bases between. The V gene's germline CDR1 is GTSNPN and CDR2 SVGIG (reference sequence). The CDR3 is CAWSVTWAGETPLHF. The CDR3 DNA reads TGTGCCTGGAGTGTAACCTGGGCAGGAGAAACACCCCTCCACTTT.

This clonotype was found a few times. CDR3 region: CASTPSGGGNTIYF. CDR3 sequence (DNA): TGTGCCAGCACCCCGTCGGGAGGCGGAAACACCATATATTTT. The V call is TRBV28, the J call TRBJ1-3; D remains unclear. The germline V and J ends were trimmed by 7 bases and 4 bases, with 14 bases remaining between them. CDR1 and CDR2 from the germline V gene are MDHEN and SYDVKM. The CDR3 length is 14 residues. Looking up the rest from reference TRBV28 and TRBJ1-3 gives the full variable domain: DVKVTQSSRYLVKRTGEKVFLECVQDMDHENMFWYRQDPGLGLRLIYFSYDVKMKEKGDIPEGYSVSREKKERFSLILESASTNQTSMYLCASTPSGGGNTIYFGEGSWLTVV.

The chain is built from TRBV7-3 and TRBJ1-6; possibly TRBD1 for D (5 bases). The CDR3 runs to 13 residues. Germline CDR1 SGHTA, CDR2 FQGTGA. V dropped 3 bases and J dropped 8 bases, with 8 bases sitting between them. The CDR3 spells CASSFSTDSPLHF. Written as DNA, the CDR3 is TGTGCCAGCAGCTTTTCGACAGATTCACCCCTCCACTTT.

The chain uses TRBV29-1 and TRBJ1-2, with TRBD1 as a possible D gene (5 bases). CDR1 SQVTM and CDR2 ANQGSEA come from the germline V gene. This CDR3 has 12 amino acids. The V end lost 2 bases, the J end lost 8 bases, and 12 bases lay between the germline ends. CDR3 residues: CSVESGFGGYTF. The CDR3 DNA sequence: TGCAGCGTTGAATCAGGGTTTGGAGGCTACACCTTC.

The rearrangement joins TRBV5-6 to TRBJ2-5, with 9 bases lining up with TRBD1. This CDR3 spans 14 amino acids. V trimming: 4 bases; J trimming: 4 bases; junction bases outside the gene matches: 5. Per germline, CDR1 SGHDT and CDR2 YYEEEE. CDR3 protein: CASSPLTGGETQYF. Here the CDR3 DNA reads TGTGCCAGCAGCCCCCTGACAGGGGGAGAGACCCAGTACTTC.

This sequence joins TRBV6-1 and TRBJ2-1, with 7 bases that match TRBD2. Unmatched junction bases numbered 7, after V lost 6 bases and J lost 8 bases. The germline V gene has CDR1 MNHNS and CDR2 SASEGT. The CDR3 has 13 residues. CDR3 sequence: CASRASGRDEQFF. In DNA form, the CDR3 reads TGTGCCAGCAGGGCTAGCGGTCGGGATGAGCAGTTCTTC.

This clonotype occurred a few times. The chain has TRBV6-1 and TRBJ1-6, with TRBD1 matching 7 bases. V trimming: 9 bases; J trimming: 7 bases; junction bases outside the gene matches: 12. Per the germline V gene, CDR1 is MNHNS and CDR2 is SASEGT. The CDR3 runs 15 residues. The CDR3 protein is CASAGTGTENSPLHF. The CDR3 DNA follows: TGTGCCAGTGCCGGCACCGGGACAGAAAATTCACCCCTCCACTTT.

CDR3 protein: CASSEADRGHGGYTF. In DNA form, the CDR3 reads TGTGCCAGCAGTGAAGCAGACAGGGGGCACGGTGGCTACACCTTC. This chain connects TRBV6-1 to TRBJ1-2; 10 bases agree with TRBD1. The germline gives CDR1 MNHNS, CDR2 SASEGT. This CDR3 contains 15 residues. The V gene end was trimmed by 0 bases and the J gene end by 7 bases; junction bases not matched to a gene: 5.

This clonotype has more than one count but fewer than ten. V gene TRBV27 combines with J gene TRBJ2-2; 11 bases are a match to TRBD2. V dropped 5 bases and J dropped 1; count of bases not matched to a gene: 9. The CDR3 covers 18 residues. Germline CDR1 MNHEY, CDR2 SMNVEV (reference sequence). The chain's CDR3 is CASSLITSGSGNTGELFF. Here the CDR3 DNA reads TGTGCCAGCAGTCTAATCACTAGCGGGAGTGGGAACACCGGGGAGCTGTTTTTT.

V usage is TRBV20-1 and J usage is TRBJ1-1, with D uncertain. The CDR3 is made up of 14 amino acids. Looked up from germline, CDR1 is DFQATT and CDR2 is SNEGSKA (reference sequence). With 6 bases removed from V and 1 base from J, the gap between germline ends came to 15 bases. The CDR3 DNA is TGCAGTGCCCCCCCTACGCCGAAGAACACTGAAGCTTTCTTT. Translated, it gives CSAPPTPKNTEAFF.

This clonotype appeared once. The chain has TRBV5-4 and TRBJ2-2, with TRBD2 matching over 9 bases. The CDR3 is made up of 15 amino acids. Germline values: CDR1 SGHNT, CDR2 YYREEE (reference sequence). Trimming at V came to 6 bases and at J to 2 bases, leaving 5 bases not matched to a gene. Here the CDR3 reads CASTRTSDNTGELFF. In DNA form, the CDR3 reads TGTGCCAGCACCCGGACTAGCGATAACACCGGGGAGCTGTTTTTT.

This clonotype was seen more than once but under ten times. A much bigger clone sits one base away, suggesting this may be a read error. V is TRBV12-3 or TRBV12-4 and J is TRBJ1-1; D possibly corresponds to TRBD1 (5 bases). The CDR3 consists of 14 residues. This CDR3 reads CVSSWGTDLSEAFF. The CDR3 region has the DNA TGTGTCAGCAGTTGGGGGACGGACTTGTCTGAAGCTTTCTTT.

This clonotype has ten or more counts. The rearrangement joins TRBV12-3 or TRBV12-4 to TRBJ2-7; TRBD2 agrees at 10 bases. J gave up 1 base and V 6 bases, and 0 bases lay outside the gene matches. The CDR3 contains 13 residues. CDR3 nucleotides: TGTGCCAGCAGGGGACTAGCGTCCTACGAGCAGTACTTC. This translates into CASRGLASYEQYF.

The chain has TRBV18 and TRBJ2-7; a weak D match, TRBD2 (7 bases). V dropped 3 bases and J dropped 5 bases, with 17 bases sitting between them. Germline CDR1 KGHSH, CDR2 LQKENI. This CDR3 has 15 residues. The DNA of the CDR3 is TGTGCCAGCTCACCCGAACCAATGGGGGGGCACGAGCAGTACTTC. Encoded protein: CASSPEPMGGHEQYF.

This clonotype was recorded a few times. The rearrangement joins TRBV19 to TRBJ1-5, with D maybe TRBD1 (5 bases). The CDR3 length is 14 residues. Trimming took 10 bases from V and 2 from J, leaving 15 bases between them. Germline CDR1 and CDR2: LNHDA and SQIVND (reference sequence). CDR3 sequence (DNA): TGTGCCACGGTCCAGGGAGACGGCAATCAGCCCCAGCATTTT. This gives the protein CATVQGDGNQPQHF.

The chain has TRBV27 and TRBJ2-7; 11 bases map to TRBD2. The CDR3 covers 15 residues. V lost 0 bases, J lost 7 bases, and 5 bases stayed unmatched. Germline V gives CDR1 MNHEY, CDR2 SMNVEV (reference sequence). The CDR3 protein is CASSLSTSGSREQYF. CDR3 nucleotide sequence: TGTGCCAGCAGTTTATCAACTAGCGGGAGTCGGGAGCAGTACTTC.

This clonotype was counted between two and nine times. Sequence at one end of the junction differs from germline and may be a read error. This chain links TRBV12-3 or TRBV12-4 with TRBJ1-4, with 7 positions matching TRBD1. CDR3 length: 16 residues. CDR3: CASSVLQGFQNEELFF. CDR3 nucleotides: TGTGCCAGCAGTGTATTACAGGGGTTTCAGAATGAAGAACTGTTTTTT.